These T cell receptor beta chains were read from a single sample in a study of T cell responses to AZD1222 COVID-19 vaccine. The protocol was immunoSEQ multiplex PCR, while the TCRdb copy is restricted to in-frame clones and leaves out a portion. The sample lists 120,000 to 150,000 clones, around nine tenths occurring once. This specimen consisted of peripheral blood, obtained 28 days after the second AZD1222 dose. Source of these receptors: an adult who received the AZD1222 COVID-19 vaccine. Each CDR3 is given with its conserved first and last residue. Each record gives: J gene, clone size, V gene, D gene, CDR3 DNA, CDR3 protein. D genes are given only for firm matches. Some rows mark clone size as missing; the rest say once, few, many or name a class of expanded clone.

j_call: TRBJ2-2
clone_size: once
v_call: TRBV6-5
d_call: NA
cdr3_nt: TGTGCCAGCACGGCCTTAAACTCGAACACCGGGGAGCTGTTTTTT
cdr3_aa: CASTALNSNTGELFF

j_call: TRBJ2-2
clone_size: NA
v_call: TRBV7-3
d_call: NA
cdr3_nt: TGTGCCAGCAGCTACGGAGGCAACACCGGGGAGCTGTTTTTT
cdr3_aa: CASSYGGNTGELFF

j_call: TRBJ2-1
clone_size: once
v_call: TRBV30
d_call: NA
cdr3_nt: TGTGCCTGGAGTGCGGAGTTCAATGAGCAGTTCTTC
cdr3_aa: CAWSAEFNEQFF

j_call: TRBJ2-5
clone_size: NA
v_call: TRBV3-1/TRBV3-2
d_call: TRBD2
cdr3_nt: TGTGCCAGCAGCCAGATGGGAGGGATTCAAGAGACCCAGTACTTC
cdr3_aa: CASSQMGGIQETQYF

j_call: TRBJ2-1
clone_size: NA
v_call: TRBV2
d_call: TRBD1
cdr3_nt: TGTGCCAGCAGTTTCGGACAGGGAATATACAATGAGCAGTTCTTC
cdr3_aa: CASSFGQGIYNEQFF

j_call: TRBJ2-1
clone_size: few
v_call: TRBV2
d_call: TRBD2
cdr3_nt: TGTGCCAGCAGTGAAGCCCCCACGGGACTAGCGGGAGCGGGATCCTACAATGAGCAGTTCTTC
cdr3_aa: CASSEAPTGLAGAGSYNEQFF

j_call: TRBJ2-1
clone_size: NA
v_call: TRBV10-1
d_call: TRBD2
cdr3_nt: TGCGCCAGCAGTGAGTCGGGACTAGCGGGGGACAATGAGCAGTTCTTC
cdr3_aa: CASSESGLAGDNEQFF

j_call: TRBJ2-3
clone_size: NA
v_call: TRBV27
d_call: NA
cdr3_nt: TGTGCCAGCAGCGGACTTGCTATTTCAGATACGCAGTATTTT
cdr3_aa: CASSGLAISDTQYF

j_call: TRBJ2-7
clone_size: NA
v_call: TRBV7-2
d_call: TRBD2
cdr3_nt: TGTGCCAGCAGCACCAGCGGGGGCCCCTACGAGCAGTACTTC
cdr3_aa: CASSTSGGPYEQYF

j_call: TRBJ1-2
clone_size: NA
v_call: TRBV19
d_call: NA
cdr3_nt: TGTGCCAGTAGTCTGGGCGACTATGGCTACACCTTC
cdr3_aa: CASSLGDYGYTF

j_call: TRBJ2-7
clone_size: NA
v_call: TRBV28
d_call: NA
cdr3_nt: TGTGCCAGCAGTTTATTCCACAGGGTTTCCCACGAGCAGTACTTC
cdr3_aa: CASSLFHRVSHEQYF

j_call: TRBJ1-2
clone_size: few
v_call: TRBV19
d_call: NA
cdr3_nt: TGTGCCAGTACTCTCACCCTAAGGCATGGCTACACCTTC
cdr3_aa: CASTLTLRHGYTF

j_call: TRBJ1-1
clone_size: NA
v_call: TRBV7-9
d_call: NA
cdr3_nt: TGTGCCAGCAGCTTAATGAGCACTGAAGCTTTCTTT
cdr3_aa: CASSLMSTEAFF

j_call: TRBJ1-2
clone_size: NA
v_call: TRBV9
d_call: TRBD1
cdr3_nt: TGTGCCAGCAGCGTAGGGGACAGCTACTATGGCTACACCTTC
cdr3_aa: CASSVGDSYYGYTF

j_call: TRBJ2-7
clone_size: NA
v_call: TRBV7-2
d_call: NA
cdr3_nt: TGTGCCAGCAGCGACGGACAGTTGAGCTCCTACGAGCAGTACTTC
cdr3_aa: CASSDGQLSSYEQYF

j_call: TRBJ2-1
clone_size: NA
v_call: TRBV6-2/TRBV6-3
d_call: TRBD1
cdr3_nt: TGTGCCAGCAGTACTCGGGACAGGGGGGCGCAGTTCTTC
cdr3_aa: CASSTRDRGAQFF

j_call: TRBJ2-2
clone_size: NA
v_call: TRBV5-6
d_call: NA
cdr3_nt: TGTGCCAGCAGTGCGGGCAGCATCACCGGGGAGCTGTTTTTT
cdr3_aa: CASSAGSITGELFF

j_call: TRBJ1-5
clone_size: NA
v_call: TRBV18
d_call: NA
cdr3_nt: TGTGCCAGCTCACCACCAGGGTCAGGGCTTCAGCCCCAGCATTTT
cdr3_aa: CASSPPGSGLQPQHF

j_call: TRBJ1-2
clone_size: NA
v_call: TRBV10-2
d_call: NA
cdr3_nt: TGCGCCAGCAGTGAAGGTTGGGAATCTCGGGGCTACACCTTC
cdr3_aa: CASSEGWESRGYTF

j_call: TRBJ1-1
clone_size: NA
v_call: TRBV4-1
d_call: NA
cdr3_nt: TGCGCCAGCAGCCAAGCAAATAACAGGGTCGGAGCTTTCTTT
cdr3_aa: CASSQANNRVGAFF

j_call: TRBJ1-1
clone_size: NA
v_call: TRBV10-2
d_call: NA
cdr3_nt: TGCGCCAGCATTATTACTCAGGGAATGAACACTGAAGCTTTCTTT
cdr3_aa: CASIITQGMNTEAFF

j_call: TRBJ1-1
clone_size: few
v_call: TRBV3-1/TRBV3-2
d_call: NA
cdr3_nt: TGTGCCAGCATCGCGGGAAACGGGGGTGCGATCACTGAAGCTTTCTTT
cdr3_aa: CASIAGNGGAITEAFF

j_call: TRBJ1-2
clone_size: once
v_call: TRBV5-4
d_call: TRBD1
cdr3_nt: TGTGCCAGCAGCCCTATGACAGGGATTTATGGCTACACCTTC
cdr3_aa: CASSPMTGIYGYTF

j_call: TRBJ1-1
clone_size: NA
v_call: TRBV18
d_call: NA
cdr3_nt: TGTGCCAGCTCACCACTAGAGTCGGGGCGGGGCACTGAAGCTTTCTTT
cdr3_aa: CASSPLESGRGTEAFF

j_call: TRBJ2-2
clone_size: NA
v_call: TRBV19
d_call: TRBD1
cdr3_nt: TGTGCCAGTAGTGTGGACAGGGGGGCCGGGGAGCTGTTTTTT
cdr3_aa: CASSVDRGAGELFF

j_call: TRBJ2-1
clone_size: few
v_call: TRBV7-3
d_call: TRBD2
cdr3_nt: TGTGCCAGCAGCTTAGATAGCGGGGGACCCTACAATGAGCAGTTCTTC
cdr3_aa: CASSLDSGGPYNEQFF

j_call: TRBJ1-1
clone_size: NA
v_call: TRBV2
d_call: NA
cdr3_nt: TGTGCCAGCAGCACGAACCAGAACACTGAAGCTTTCTTT
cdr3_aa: CASSTNQNTEAFF

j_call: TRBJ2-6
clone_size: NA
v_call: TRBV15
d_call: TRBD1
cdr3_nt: TGTGCCACCACTCACAGGGGGTATGGGGCCAACGTCCTGACTTTC
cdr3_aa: CATTHRGYGANVLTF

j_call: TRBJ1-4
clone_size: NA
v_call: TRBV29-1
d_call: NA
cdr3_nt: TGCAGCGTTGATCATGGTGGGGAAAAACTGTTTTTT
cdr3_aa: CSVDHGGEKLFF

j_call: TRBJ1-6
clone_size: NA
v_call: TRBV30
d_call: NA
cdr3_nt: TGTGCCTGGGGGGTAAATAATTCACCCCTCCACTTT
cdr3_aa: CAWGVNNSPLHF

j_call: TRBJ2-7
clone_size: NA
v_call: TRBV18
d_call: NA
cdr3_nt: TGTGCCAGCTCACCGGGGCAGGACTCCTACGAGCAGTACTTC
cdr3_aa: CASSPGQDSYEQYF

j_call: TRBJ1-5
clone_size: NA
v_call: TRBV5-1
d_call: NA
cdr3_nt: TGCGCCAGCAGCTTGGGGCAAGGAATCAATCAGCCCCAGCATTTT
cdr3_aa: CASSLGQGINQPQHF

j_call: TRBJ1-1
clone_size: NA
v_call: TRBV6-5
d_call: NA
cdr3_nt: TGTGCCAGCAGAAGGGAGTTGTATACTGAAGCTTTCTTT
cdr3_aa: CASRRELYTEAFF

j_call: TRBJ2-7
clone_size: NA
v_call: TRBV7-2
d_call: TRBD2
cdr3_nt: TGTGCCAGCAGCATCCTGGCGGGGGGCCTTACTTACGAGCAGTACTTC
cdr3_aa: CASSILAGGLTYEQYF

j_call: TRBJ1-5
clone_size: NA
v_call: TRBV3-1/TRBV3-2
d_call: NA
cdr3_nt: TGTGCCAGCAGCGAAGGGGTGGATCAGCCCCAGCATTTT
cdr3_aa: CASSEGVDQPQHF

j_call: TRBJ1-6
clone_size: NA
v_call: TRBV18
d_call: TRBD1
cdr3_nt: TGTGCCAGCTCACCAGACAGGGTTGTGAATTCACCCCTCCACTTT
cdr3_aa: CASSPDRVVNSPLHF

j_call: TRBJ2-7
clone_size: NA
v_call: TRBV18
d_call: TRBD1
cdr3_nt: TGTGCCAGCTCACCAGGACAGGGAAACGAGCAGTACTTC
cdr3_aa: CASSPGQGNEQYF

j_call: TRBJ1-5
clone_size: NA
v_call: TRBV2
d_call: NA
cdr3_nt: TGTGCCAGCACCCCTTCTCGGGGCAATCAGCCCCAGCATTTT
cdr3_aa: CASTPSRGNQPQHF

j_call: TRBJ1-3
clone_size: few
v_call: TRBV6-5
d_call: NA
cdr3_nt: TGTGCCAGCTCCCCAACATTCGACTCTGGAAACACCATATATTTT
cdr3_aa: CASSPTFDSGNTIYF

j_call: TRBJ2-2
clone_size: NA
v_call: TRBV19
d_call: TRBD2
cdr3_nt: TGTGCCAGTAGTTTAAGCGGGAGGGGAAACACCGGGGAGCTGTTTTTT
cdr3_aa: CASSLSGRGNTGELFF

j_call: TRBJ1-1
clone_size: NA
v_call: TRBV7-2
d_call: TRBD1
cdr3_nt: TGTGCCAGCAGCTTAGCGGACAGGGACAGGAAGGCTTTCTTT
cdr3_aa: CASSLADRDRKAFF

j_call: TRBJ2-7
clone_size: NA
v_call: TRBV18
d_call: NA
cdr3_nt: TGTGCCAGCTCACCACGACAGCTTGGCGACGAGCAGTACTTC
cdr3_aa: CASSPRQLGDEQYF

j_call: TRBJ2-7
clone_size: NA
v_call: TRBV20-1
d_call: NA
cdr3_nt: TGCAGTGCTAGGCCGACCTACGAGCAGTACTTC
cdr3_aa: CSARPTYEQYF

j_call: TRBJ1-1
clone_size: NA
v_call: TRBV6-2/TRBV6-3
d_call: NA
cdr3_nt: TGTGCCAGCAGTTACGCCTCATCCAGCACTGAAGCTTTCTTT
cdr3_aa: CASSYASSSTEAFF

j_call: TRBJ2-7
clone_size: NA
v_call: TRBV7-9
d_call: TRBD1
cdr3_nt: TGTGCCAGCACCCGACAGGGGGATTCCTACGAGCAGTACTTC
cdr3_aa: CASTRQGDSYEQYF

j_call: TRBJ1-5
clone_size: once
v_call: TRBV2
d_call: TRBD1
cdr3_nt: TGTGCCAGCAGTGCAGCGGACAGGGTGGATCAGCCCCAGCATTTT
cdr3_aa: CASSAADRVDQPQHF

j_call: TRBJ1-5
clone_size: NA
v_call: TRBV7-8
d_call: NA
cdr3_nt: TGTGCCAGCAGCCCCGGGGCCTCAGATCAGCCCCAGCATTTT
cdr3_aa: CASSPGASDQPQHF

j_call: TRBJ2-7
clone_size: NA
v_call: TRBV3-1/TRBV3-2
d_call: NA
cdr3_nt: TGTGCCAGCAGCCAAGCGGCCATCTCCGAGCAGTACTTC
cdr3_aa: CASSQAAISEQYF

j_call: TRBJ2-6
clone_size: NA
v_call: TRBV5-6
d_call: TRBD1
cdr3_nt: TGTGCCAGCAGTTCAGGGGGCGTGGGCTCTGGGGCCAACGTCCTGACTTTC
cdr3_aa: CASSSGGVGSGANVLTF

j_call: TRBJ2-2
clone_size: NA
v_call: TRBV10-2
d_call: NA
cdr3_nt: TGCGCCAGCCGGTCGGGGGGCCCCGCCGGGGAGCTGTTTTTT
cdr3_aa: CASRSGGPAGELFF

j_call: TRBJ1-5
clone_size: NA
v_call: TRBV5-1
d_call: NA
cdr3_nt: TGCGCCAGCAGCTTAACAGGGAACAACAATCAGCCCCAGCATTTT
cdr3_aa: CASSLTGNNNQPQHF

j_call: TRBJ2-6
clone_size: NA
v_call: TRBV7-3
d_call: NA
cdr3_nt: TGTGCCAGCAGCTTAGGAGGGGGCTCTGGGGCCAACGTCCTGACTTTC
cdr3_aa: CASSLGGGSGANVLTF

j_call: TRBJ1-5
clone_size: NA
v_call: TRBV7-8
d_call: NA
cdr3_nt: TGTGCCAGCAGCCTCACGGGGTTAAATCAGCCCCAGCATTTT
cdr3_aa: CASSLTGLNQPQHF